This TCR beta chain was sequenced for a study of human T cells and chemical hapten exposure. The wider study: Patches that contained 0.01% DPC were applied to the upper back and read at 6 days.

Time point given: pre-sensitization, week 0. Regarding treatment: therapeutic diphenylcyclopropenone sensitization with weekly scalp DPC. Every patch test was put on after a blood sample was taken. Per the authors' pipeline: Samples ranged from roughly 20,000 to 700,000 TCRs, with a median of roughly 96,000. Via MiXCR, TCRdb re-called the RACE reads, giving one row per CDR3 protein. What appears here as the V and J calls and clone size reflects TCRdb's work, not the paper's. The data contain over 300,000 distinct CDR3 sequences, approximately 5.1% of them singletons. V was shortened by 3 bases and J by 4 bases, with 10 bases between the two germline ends. The CDR3 length is 13 residues. Looked up from germline, CDR1 is GTSNPN and CDR2 is SVGIG (reference sequence).

The TCR comes from a woman in her 50s with alopecia areata. Some clones in this sample may be carry-over from other donors' samples. The sequences come from whole blood, collected in connection with sensitization to the hapten diphenylcyclopropenone (DPC). The chain is built from TRBV30 and TRBJ1-3; D is unclear. In DNA form, the CDR3 reads TGTGCCTGGAGCAGGCAGGAGGGAAACACCATATATTTT. Its protein product is CAWSRQEGNTIYF.